Listed here is a single T cell receptor (beta chain). TCRdb re-analysed the RT-PCR reads in MiXCR, keeping a single row per CDR3 protein. The table records hundreds of thousands of distinct CDR3 sequences, approximately 15% of them present only once. Germline-derived CDR1 and CDR2 are DFQATT and SNEGSKA (reference sequence). The CDR3 contains 12 residues. Trimming stripped 3 bases from V and 8 bases from J, with 10 bases between. The rearrangement uses TRBV20-1 and TRBJ1-4, with D uncertain. This TCR came from a female donor in good health, serving as a healthy control. Sequenced input: memory CD4+ T cells from blood. This CDR3 reads CSARRVGEKLFF. CDR3 coding DNA: TGCAGTGCTAGGAGGGTTGGGGAAAAACTGTTTTTT.